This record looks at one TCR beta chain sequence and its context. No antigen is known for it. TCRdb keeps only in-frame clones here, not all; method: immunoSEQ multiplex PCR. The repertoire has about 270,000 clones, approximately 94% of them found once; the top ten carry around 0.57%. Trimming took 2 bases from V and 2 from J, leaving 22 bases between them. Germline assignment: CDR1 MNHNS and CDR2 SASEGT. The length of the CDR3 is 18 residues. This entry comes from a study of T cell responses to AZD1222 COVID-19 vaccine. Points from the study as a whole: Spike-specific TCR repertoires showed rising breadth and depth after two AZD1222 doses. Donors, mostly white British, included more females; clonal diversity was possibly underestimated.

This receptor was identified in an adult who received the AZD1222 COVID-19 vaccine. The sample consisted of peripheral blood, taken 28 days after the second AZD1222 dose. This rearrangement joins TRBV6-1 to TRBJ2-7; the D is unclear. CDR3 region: CASSEIGVAYLGTYEQYF. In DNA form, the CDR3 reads TGTGCCAGCAGTGAAATTGGGGTGGCCTATTTGGGGACCTACGAGCAGTACTTC.